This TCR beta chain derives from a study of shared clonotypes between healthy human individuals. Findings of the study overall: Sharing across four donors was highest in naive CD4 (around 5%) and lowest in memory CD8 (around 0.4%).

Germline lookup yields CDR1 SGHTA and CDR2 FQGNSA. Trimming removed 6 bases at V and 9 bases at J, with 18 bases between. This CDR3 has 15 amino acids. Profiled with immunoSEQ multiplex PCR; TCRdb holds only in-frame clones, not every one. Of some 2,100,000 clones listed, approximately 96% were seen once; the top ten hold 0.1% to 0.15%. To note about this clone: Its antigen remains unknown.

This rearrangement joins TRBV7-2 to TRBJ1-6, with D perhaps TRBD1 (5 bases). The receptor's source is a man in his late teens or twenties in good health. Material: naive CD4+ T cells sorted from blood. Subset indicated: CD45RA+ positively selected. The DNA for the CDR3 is TGTGCCAGCAGGCAGGCGTGGGACCCTACTTCACCCCTCCACTTT. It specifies CASRQAWDPTSPLHF.